The entry that follows covers one TCR beta chain sequence. Its antigen remains unidentified. The method was immunoSEQ multiplex PCR; TCRdb's version includes in-frame clones alone and lacks a portion of them. The repertoire includes about 110,000 clones, more than 75% of them detected once, and over 1.1% sits in the top ten. V lost 0 bases, J lost 4 bases, and 0 bases stayed unmatched. The CDR3 contains 15 residues. Germline lookup yields CDR1 SNHLY and CDR2 FYNNEI. These data are taken from a study of cytomegalovirus exposure and HLA in healthy donors. Study context: It was reported in a later analysis that the same platform had been used for the 120 validation repertoires as for the roughly 700 first-cohort repertoires.

Notes on the study in general: A subsequent analysis found that TCR clusters from the first cohort also tended to co-occur in the approximately 110 validation repertoires, with 90% to 95% of cluster scores above 0. According to the study, roughly 160 TCR beta chains were cytomegalovirus-associated.

Sequencing input: PBMCs. The chain recombines TRBV2 with TRBJ2-2, with 9 positions matching TRBD2. The clonotype comes from a woman under 40 in good health and CMV-seropositive. CDR3 in DNA: TGTGCCAGCAGTGAAGCGCGGGGGGGCACCGGGGAGCTGTTTTTT. Translated: CASSEARGGTGELFF.